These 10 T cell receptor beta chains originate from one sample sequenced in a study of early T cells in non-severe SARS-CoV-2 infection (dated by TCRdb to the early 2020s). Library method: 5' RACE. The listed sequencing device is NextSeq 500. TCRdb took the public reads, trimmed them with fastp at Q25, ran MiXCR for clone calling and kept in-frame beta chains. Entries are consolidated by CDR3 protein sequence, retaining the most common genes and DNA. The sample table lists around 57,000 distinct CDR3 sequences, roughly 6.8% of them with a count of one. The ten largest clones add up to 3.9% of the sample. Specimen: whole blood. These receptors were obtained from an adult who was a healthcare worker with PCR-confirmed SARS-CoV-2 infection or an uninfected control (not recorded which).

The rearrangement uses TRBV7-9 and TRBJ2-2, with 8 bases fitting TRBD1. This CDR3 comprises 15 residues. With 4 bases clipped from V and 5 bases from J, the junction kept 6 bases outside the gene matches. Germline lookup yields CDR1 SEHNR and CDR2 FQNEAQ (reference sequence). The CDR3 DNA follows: TGTGCCAGCAGCTCTGGACAGGGCGGAACCGGGGAGCTGTTTTTT. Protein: CASSSGQGGTGELFF.

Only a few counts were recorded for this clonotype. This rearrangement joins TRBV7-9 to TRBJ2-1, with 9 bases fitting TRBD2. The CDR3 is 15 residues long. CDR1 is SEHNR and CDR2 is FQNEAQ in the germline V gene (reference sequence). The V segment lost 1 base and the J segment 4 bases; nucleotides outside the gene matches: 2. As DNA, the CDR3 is TGTGCCAGCAGCTTAGTAGCGGGGGCATACAATGAGCAGTTCTTC. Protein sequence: CASSLVAGAYNEQFF.

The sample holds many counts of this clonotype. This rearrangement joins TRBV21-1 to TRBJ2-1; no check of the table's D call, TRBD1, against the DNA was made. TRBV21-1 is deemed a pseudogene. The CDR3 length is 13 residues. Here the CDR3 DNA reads TGTGCCATCGACAGGGCCTCCTACAATGAGCAGTTCTTC. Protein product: CAIDRASYNEQFF.

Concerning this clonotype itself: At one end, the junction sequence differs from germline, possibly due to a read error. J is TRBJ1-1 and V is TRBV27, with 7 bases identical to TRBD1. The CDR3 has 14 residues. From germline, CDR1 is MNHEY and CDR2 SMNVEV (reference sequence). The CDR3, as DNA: TGTGTCAGCTGGAGGGACAGATTAAACACTGAAGCTTTCTTT. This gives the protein CVSWRDRLNTEAFF.

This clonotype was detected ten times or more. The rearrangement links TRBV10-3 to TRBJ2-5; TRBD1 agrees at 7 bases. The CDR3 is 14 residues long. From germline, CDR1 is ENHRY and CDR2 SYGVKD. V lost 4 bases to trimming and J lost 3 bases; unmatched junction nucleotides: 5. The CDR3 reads CAISGDRAKETQYF. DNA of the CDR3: TGTGCCATCAGTGGAGACAGGGCCAAAGAGACCCAGTACTTC.

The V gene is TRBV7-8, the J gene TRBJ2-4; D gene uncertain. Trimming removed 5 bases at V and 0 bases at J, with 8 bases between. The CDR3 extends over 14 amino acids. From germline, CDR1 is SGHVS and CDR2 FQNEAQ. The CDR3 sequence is CASSQTGAKNIQYF. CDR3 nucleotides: TGTGCCAGCAGCCAGACCGGAGCCAAAAACATTCAGTACTTC.

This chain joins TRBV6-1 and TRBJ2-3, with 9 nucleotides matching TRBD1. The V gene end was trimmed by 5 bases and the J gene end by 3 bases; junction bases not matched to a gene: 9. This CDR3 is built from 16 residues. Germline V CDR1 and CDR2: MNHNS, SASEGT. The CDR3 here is CASSTARDRVTDTQYF. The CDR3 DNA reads TGTGCCAGCAGTACAGCCCGGGACAGGGTTACAGATACGCAGTATTTT.

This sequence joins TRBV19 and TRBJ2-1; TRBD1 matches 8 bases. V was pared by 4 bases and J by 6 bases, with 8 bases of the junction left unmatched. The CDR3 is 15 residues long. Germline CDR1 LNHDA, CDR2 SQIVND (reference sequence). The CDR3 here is CASSKWTGLGNEQFF. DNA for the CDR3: TGTGCCAGTAGTAAATGGACAGGGTTGGGCAATGAGCAGTTCTTC.

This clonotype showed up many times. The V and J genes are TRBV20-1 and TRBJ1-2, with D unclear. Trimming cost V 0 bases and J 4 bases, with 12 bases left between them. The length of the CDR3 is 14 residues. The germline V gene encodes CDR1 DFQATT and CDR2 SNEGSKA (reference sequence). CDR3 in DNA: TGCAGTGCTAGAGATCGAATCACCAGCTATGGCTACACCTTC. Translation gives CSARDRITSYGYTF.

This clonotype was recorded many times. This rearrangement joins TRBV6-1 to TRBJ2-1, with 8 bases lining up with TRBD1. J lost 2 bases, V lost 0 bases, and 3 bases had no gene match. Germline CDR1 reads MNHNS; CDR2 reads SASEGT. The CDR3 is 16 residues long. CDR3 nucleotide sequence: TGTGCCAGCAGTGAAGCGGGGACAGGAGCCTACAATGAGCAGTTCTTC. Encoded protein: CASSEAGTGAYNEQFF.